Each of the 2 T cell receptor beta chains below was sequenced from the same sample in a study of synovial regulatory T cells in juvenile arthritis. Only in-frame clones appear in the TCRdb table, and some are missing; sequencing was by immunoSEQ multiplex PCR. The sample includes 750 to 800 clones. Each patient with active arthritis gave synovial fluid along with matched peripheral blood. The sample taken for sequencing was Treg cells from the synovium. The receptors here all came from a donor aged 2-35 years with juvenile idiopathic arthritis.

This clone is labeled medium-sized based on frequency. The CDR3 sequence: CASSPGPNTGELFF. The chain joins TRBV7-9 to TRBJ2-2. Germline CDR1 reads SEHNR; CDR2 reads FQNEAQ (reference sequence). The CDR3 spans 14 residues. The protein alone is recorded here.

This clone is deemed large (0.1 to 1%) by its frequency. The V call is TRBV6-5, the J call TRBJ2-7; with no DNA, the TCRdb D assignment of TRBD2 cannot be verified. This CDR3 is 14 amino acids long. No DNA sequence is on record. Germline V gene sequence: CDR1 MNHEY, CDR2 SVGAGI. The CDR3 is CASSYRTTSYEQYF.